These 20 T cell receptor beta chains were sequenced from one sample in a study of cytomegalovirus exposure and HLA in healthy donors. 60 Vbeta and 13 Jbeta primers were used in PCR. Profiling relied on immunoSEQ multiplex PCR, and the TCRdb table lists in-frame clones only, not all of them. The data hold around 140,000 clones, with 72% observed a single time. Sequencing input: PBMCs. These TCRs come from a middle-aged man in good health and CMV-seropositive.

The chain combines TRBV6-5 with TRBJ2-1, with 9 bases aligning to TRBD1. Trimming removed 4 bases from V and 4 bases from J; junction bases left unmatched: 5. Germline loops: CDR1 MNHEY, CDR2 SVGAGI. The CDR3 consists of 15 residues. The CDR3 loop is CASSLDRGLYNEQFF. CDR3 sequence (DNA): TGTGCCAGCAGTTTGGACAGGGGACTTTACAATGAGCAGTTCTTC.

The chain recombines TRBV4-3 with TRBJ1-5; D is ambiguous. Germline V gives CDR1 LGHNA, CDR2 YSLEER. The ends were cut back, 1 base at V and 1 base at J, with 14 bases in the middle. CDR3 size: 17 residues. CDR3 protein: CASSQAITWSSNQPQHF. CDR3 DNA: TGCGCCAGCAGCCAAGCTATTACCTGGAGCAGCAATCAGCCCCAGCATTTT.

DNA of the CDR3: TGCGCCAGCAGCCCCCGGGACAGGGCTGAAAAACTGTTTTTT. Its protein is CASSPRDRAEKLFF. The gene calls are TRBV4-1 and TRBJ1-4; 9 positions match TRBD1. J lost 7 bases, V lost 4 bases, and 4 bases had no gene match. Germline V gene lookup returns CDR1 MGHRA and CDR2 YSYEKL. The CDR3 extends over 14 amino acids.

The J gene is TRBJ2-5, the V gene TRBV6-1; the match to TRBD1 covers 9 bases. The CDR3 covers 15 residues. The V and J ends lost 4 bases and 5 bases, in that order; junction bases with no gene match: 8. CDR1 is MNHNS, CDR2 SASEGT, per germline. CDR3 amino acids: CASSGRDRVIETQYF. The CDR3 region has the DNA TGTGCCAGCAGTGGCCGGGACAGGGTCATCGAGACCCAGTACTTC.

The chain joins TRBV11-3 to TRBJ2-1; the match to TRBD1 covers 8 bases. Trimming removed 5 bases from V and 1 base from J; junction bases left unmatched: 7. The CDR3 loop spans 16 amino acids. Germline values: CDR1 SGHNT, CDR2 YENEEA. As DNA, the CDR3 is TGTGCCAGCAGCCGCCGGGACAGGCAGTCCTACAATGAGCAGTTCTTC. Amino acids: CASSRRDRQSYNEQFF.

The chain uses TRBV15 and TRBJ2-1; 9 bases are a match to TRBD2. J lost 0 bases, V lost 2 bases, and 8 bases had no gene match. The CDR3 loop spans 18 amino acids. The germline gives CDR1 LNHNV, CDR2 YYDKDF (reference sequence). CDR3 DNA: TGTGCCACCAGCAGATCCGCGGGAGGGCCTTCCTCCTACAATGAGCAGTTCTTC. It specifies CATSRSAGGPSSYNEQFF.

This clone was seen a few times. The chain recombines TRBV7-8 with TRBJ1-5, with D possibly being TRBD1 (5 bases). CDR3 length equals 15 residues. Germline lookup yields CDR1 SGHVS and CDR2 FQNEAQ. Trimming left V 2 bases short and J 2 bases short, with 10 bases between. In nucleotides, the CDR3 is TGTGCCAGCAGCTTAAGCGGGGGACGCAATCAGCCCCAGCATTTT. Its translation: CASSLSGGRNQPQHF.

The chain has TRBV7-2 and TRBJ2-3; 11 bases line up with TRBD1. Germline V CDR1 and CDR2: SGHTA, FQGNSA. Trimming at V came to 5 bases and at J to 3 bases, leaving 4 bases not matched to a gene. CDR3 length: 15 amino acids. The CDR3 reads CASSHRDRGTDTQYF. The CDR3 DNA is TGTGCCAGCAGCCATCGGGACAGGGGGACAGATACGCAGTATTTT. The full variable domain, rest sourced from reference TRBV7-2 and TRBJ2-3, is GAGVSQSPSNKVTEKGKDVELRCDPISGHTALYWYRQSLGQGLEFLIYFQGNSAPDKSGLPSDRFSAERTGGSVSTLTIQRTQQEDSAVYLCASSHRDRGTDTQYFGPGTRLTVL.

The rearrangement uses TRBV7-8 and TRBJ2-1; D remains ambiguous. V lost 4 bases and J lost 10, with 8 bases in between. Per the germline V gene, CDR1 is SGHVS and CDR2 is FQNEAQ. CDR3 length equals 11 residues. The chain's CDR3 is CASSSPPEQFF. The CDR3 DNA reads TGTGCCAGCAGCTCCCCCCCGGAGCAGTTCTTC.

The chain carries TRBV6-5 and TRBJ1-1, with D uncertain. V shed 6 bases and J shed 3 bases, with 8 bases lying between them. Germline V CDR1 and CDR2: MNHEY, SVGAGI. This CDR3 region has 12 residues. CDR3 DNA sequence: TGTGCCAGCAGCCCAGGCGACACTGAAGCTTTCTTT. Encoded protein: CASSPGDTEAFF.

This clone was found a few times. The CDR3 DNA reads TGTGCCAGCTGGACACCCCTTCGCTCCTACAATGAGCAGTTCTTC. The encoded protein is CASWTPLRSYNEQFF. The rearrangement links TRBV2 to TRBJ2-1; possible D gene TRBD1, 5 bases. Deletions cut 8 bases from V and 0 bases from J, with 14 bases between. The CDR3 extends over 15 amino acids. Germline V CDR1 and CDR2: SNHLY, FYNNEI.

V gene TRBV7-9 combines with J gene TRBJ1-2; D gene unclear. The CDR3 is 13 amino acids. V was cut by 5 bases and J by 5 bases, with 12 bases left in between. The germline V gene has CDR1 SEHNR and CDR2 FQNEAQ (reference sequence). For the CDR3, the DNA is TGTGCCAGCAGCCGTAATCGGGGATATGGCTACACCTTC. Encoded protein: CASSRNRGYGYTF.

Only one count was recorded for this clone. The chain recombines TRBV5-1 with TRBJ2-1; 7 bases line up with TRBD1. This CDR3 has 16 residues. Germline V CDR1 and CDR2: SGHRS, YFSETQ. V was clipped by 4 bases and J by 7 bases; unmatched bases: 14. The CDR3 region is CASSIPRDSQGNEQFF. Here the CDR3 DNA reads TGCGCCAGCAGCATCCCCCGGGACAGTCAGGGGAATGAGCAGTTCTTC.

The V call is TRBV25-1, the J call TRBJ1-1, with 7 bases lining up with TRBD1. The ends lost 6 bases at V and 5 bases at J; junction bases unmatched: 12. The germline CDR1 and CDR2 sequences are MGHDK and SYGVNS. This CDR3 has 15 residues. CDR3 loop: CASSPGQPWGTEAFF. For the CDR3, the DNA is TGTGCCAGCAGCCCGGGACAGCCCTGGGGGACTGAAGCTTTCTTT.

CDR3 region: CASSPGGANKLFF. The CDR3 DNA is TGCGCCAGCAGCCCGGGGGGGGCGAATAAACTGTTTTTT. The genes are TRBV4-1 and TRBJ1-4; D perhaps matches TRBD1 (6 bases). Looked up from germline, CDR1 is MGHRA and CDR2 is YSYEKL. Trimming took off 4 bases at V and 11 bases at J, with 14 bases between the two ends. CDR3 length equals 13 residues.

This chain connects TRBV7-2 to TRBJ1-2; maybe TRBD1 (5 bases). The CDR3 is 13 residues long. Trimming took 1 base from V and 2 from J, leaving 5 bases between them. Per germline, CDR1 SGHTA and CDR2 FQGNSA. CDR3 sequence reads: CASSLGQNYGYTF. The CDR3 nucleotides read TGTGCCAGCAGCTTAGGACAGAACTATGGCTACACCTTC.

V gene TRBV2 combines with J gene TRBJ1-2; no definite D call. The CDR3 totals 16 residues. Per germline, CDR1 SNHLY and CDR2 FYNNEI. With 5 bases removed from V and 0 bases from J, the gap between germline ends came to 16 bases. The CDR3 reads CASSPGPTGANYGYTF. CDR3 nucleotide sequence: TGTGCCAGCAGTCCTGGCCCGACGGGAGCTAACTATGGCTACACCTTC.

V is TRBV4-2 and J is TRBJ2-7; possible D gene TRBD2, 5 bases. The CDR3 contains 16 residues. Germline V gives CDR1 LGHNA, CDR2 YNFKEQ. The V gene lost 0 bases and the J gene lost 0 bases, with 12 bases spanning the gap. The CDR3 DNA is TGTGCCAGCAGCCAAGATTCGCGGGCCTTCTCCTACGAGCAGTACTTC. Encoded protein: CASSQDSRAFSYEQYF.

Written as DNA, the CDR3 is TGTGCCATCAGTGAGTCGTGGGGCCGGAACACTGAAGCTTTCTTT. Amino acid sequence: CAISESWGRNTEAFF. This chain links TRBV10-3 with TRBJ1-1; D perhaps matches TRBD1 (5 bases). Trimming took 0 bases from V and 1 from J, leaving 9 bases between them. The CDR3 is 15 amino acids. Looked up from germline, CDR1 is ENHRY and CDR2 is SYGVKD.

This chain links TRBV30 with TRBJ2-2, with 8 bases identical to TRBD2. The CDR3 is 17 residues long. With V trimmed by 3 bases and J by 2 bases, 11 bases remained unmatched. Germline V CDR1 and CDR2: GTSNPN, SVGIG (reference sequence). The DNA of the CDR3 is TGTGCCTGGAGCTCCGGAGCGGGAGAAGGTAACACCGGGGAGCTGTTTTTT. It encodes CAWSSGAGEGNTGELFF.